This T cell receptor (beta chain) was found in a study of graft-versus-host responses after intestinal transplantation (dated by TCRdb to the early 2020s). Study-wide context: The transplants that recipients received were multivisceral, liver-intestinal, or isolated intestinal. Of the approximately 25 intestinal transplant recipients enrolled in the cohort, one of whom was a retransplant, 3 patients without pretransplant specimens were excluded. Instead of going to the commercial service, samples from three later patients were sequenced in-house on an Illumina MiSeq and processed with MiXCR. A peak of at least 4% donor T cells among recipient peripheral blood mononuclear cells was the definition used for donor T cell macrochimerism. Alloreactive clones were identified by sequencing pre-transplant mixed lymphocyte reaction products and comparing these products with unstimulated pre-transplant donor and recipient T cells. Every recipient was given anti-thymocyte globulin induction, followed by 2 to 4 years of maintenance tacrolimus and steroids. Bulk TCR-beta CDR3 sequencing was used to track graft-versus-host and host-versus-graft alloreactive T cell clones in the graft, circulation and bone marrow after intestinal transplantation. What the authors observed across the whole study: Conclusions were limited by the relatively low number and heterogeneity of intestinal transplant patients. GvH clones were detected in recipient bone marrow, and some appeared earlier in ileal mucosa or blood, consistent with an intestinal mucosal origin. Patients with donor T cell macrochimerism had high GvH to HvG T cell clonal ratios in their allografts. Early after transplant, peak levels of circulating GvH clones were found to be associated with declines in HvG clones.

As to this clone: Its antigen is currently not known. The input lacks base qualities; no much larger clone sits a single base away.

Library construction relied on the immunoSEQ multiplex PCR assay. For most patients, genomic DNA was isolated with the Qiagen DNeasy Blood and Tissue Kit and sent frozen to Adaptive Biotechnologies for TCR sequencing. For most patients, genomic DNA was subjected to high-throughput TCR-beta CDR3 sequencing by Adaptive Biotechnologies. As for how the authors treated the data: Adaptive's ImmunoSEQ software was the source of the TCR sequencing data for 15 to 20 patients, while three other patients were processed with MiXCR and VDJtools. CD4 versus CD8 sorting errors were corrected by removing sequences found in both subsets at a frequency ratio below 5:1. CDR3 nucleotide sequences shared between donor and recipient were removed because their origin could not be assigned. At least 2-fold expansion over unstimulated cells and a minimum CFSE-low frequency of 0.002% (template counts) or 0.001% (read counts) were required for clones to be classified as alloreactive. Clones detected in sequenced pre-transplant spleen, lymph node, or MLR CFSE-low populations of the donor or recipient were defined as mappable. Cumulative frequency of alloreactive clones was calculated as a percentage of all sequences weighted by copy number. TCRdb obtained this table from immuneACCESS and retained in-frame rearrangements with V and J assigned. These tables miss some clones; where compared with another copy, unresolved V genes account for less than half of the shortfall, and the remainder is unexplained. The V and J calls and clone size are taken from that table; D and trimming were inferred from the DNA. The sample table contains more than 80,000 clones; only one count was recorded for over 80% of them. The ten largest clonotypes hold about a sixth of the sample.

Taken with the paper, the label for time point translates to: cells obtained before transplantation from donor or recipient. CD3+CD4+ and CD3+CD8+ populations were FACS-sorted from unstimulated pre-transplant donor and recipient cells taken from spleen or lymph nodes. Sequences were derived from unstimulated CD8+ T cells sorted from spleen or lymph node cells, sampled before intestinal transplant. The TCR sequence derives from a human donor who received an intestinal transplant.

The DNA sequence is as follows: TGTGCCAGCTCACCACCTGTAGGCTATGGCTACACCTTC. This translates into CASSPPVGYGYTF. The chain links TRBV18 with TRBJ1-2, with the identity of the D gene unclear. From the cysteine through the phenylalanine, the CDR3 covers 13 amino acids. Only the CDR3 portion is preserved as DNA: 39 bases, with reading frame beginning at the first base. The germline V gene specifies KGHSH as CDR1 and LQKENI as CDR2. V is shortened by 0 bases, J by 4 bases, and the region joining them spans 6 bases. Extended through the reference TRBV18 and TRBJ1-2 proteins, this CDR3 yields the full variable domain: NAGVMQNPRHLVRRRGQEARLRCSPMKGHSHVYWYRQLPEEGLKFMVYLQKENIIDESGMPKERFSAEFPKEGPSILRIQQVVRGDSAAYFCASSPPVGYGYTFGSGTRLTVV.